This T cell receptor beta chain was profiled in a study of OX40 agonist ivuxolimab in advanced cancers. About the research overall: Intravenous ivuxolimab at 0.01 to 10 mg/kg was given to patients every 2 weeks.

This CDR3 spans 16 amino acids. Looked up from germline, CDR1 is MGHRA and CDR2 is YSYEKL. V was cut by 1 base and J by 5 bases, with 15 bases left in between. Some clones are missing from TCRdb's copy, which holds only in-frame ones; the method was immunoSEQ multiplex PCR. The sample lists 47,000 or so clones, more than 75% occurring once. This specimen consisted of CD4+ or CD8+ T cells sorted from blood, obtained in a trial of the OX40 agonist ivuxolimab. The TCR sequence derives from an adult with an advanced solid tumor such as melanoma, head and neck, liver or kidney cancer. The chain joins TRBV4-1 to TRBJ2-1; D assignment may be TRBD1 or TRBD2 (6 bases each). This CDR3 reads CASSQGKGGRDNEQFF. In nucleotides, the CDR3 is TGCGCCAGCAGCCAAGGAAAGGGGGGACGGGACAATGAGCAGTTCTTC.